The 28 T cell receptor beta chains listed next were all sequenced from one sample in a study of early T cells in non-severe SARS-CoV-2 infection. Using its own MiXCR run on the 5' RACE reads, TCRdb lists one record per CDR3 protein. The table includes about 44,000 distinct CDR3 sequences, roughly 6.2% detected once. Input material: whole blood. The receptor set was obtained from an adult who was a healthcare worker with PCR-confirmed SARS-CoV-2 infection or an uninfected control (not recorded which).

Many counts were recorded for this clonotype. The rearrangement links TRBV6-2 or TRBV6-3 to TRBJ1-2; the D gene is possibly TRBD1 (6 bases). The ends were cut back, 5 bases at V and 8 bases at J, with 21 bases in the middle. Germline lookup yields CDR1 MNHEY and CDR2 SVGEGT. The CDR3 runs to 15 residues. CDR3 DNA: TGTGCCAGCAGTACCCCCTCCAGGGGTAGTTACGGCTACACCTTC. Translating gives CASSTPSRGSYGYTF.

This clonotype was picked up many times. The germline gene is not matched at one end of the junction; a read error may be the cause. This chain joins TRBV19 and TRBJ2-2; D is ambiguous. The germline gives CDR1 LNHDA, CDR2 SQIVND (reference sequence). This CDR3 has 14 residues. CDR3 sequence reads: CASRAVGITGELFF. The CDR3 coding sequence is TGTGCCAGTAGAGCTGTGGGAATTACCGGCGAGCTGTTTTTT.

In this sample, this clonotype turned up many times. This chain joins TRBV10-1 and TRBJ2-1; 7 bases are shared with TRBD2. The CDR3 runs 13 residues. Germline values: CDR1 WNHNN, CDR2 SYGVQD (reference sequence). Losses at the gene ends were 2 bases for V and 5 bases for J; bases not matched to a gene: 0. The CDR3 here is CASSELADNEQFF. CDR3 coding DNA: TGCGCCAGCAGTGAGCTAGCGGACAATGAGCAGTTCTTC.

This clonotype was seen ten or more times. V usage is TRBV28 and J usage is TRBJ1-6; no clear D gene. V lost 3 bases, J lost 10 bases, and 13 bases lay in between. The CDR3 length is 14 residues. The germline V gene encodes CDR1 MDHEN and CDR2 SYDVKM. CDR3 bases: TGTGCCAGCAGTTTTGGGGTAGAAAGCTCACCCCTCCACTTT. Its protein product is CASSFGVESSPLHF.

This clonotype was seen repeatedly, ten times or more. V and J are TRBV10-3 and TRBJ2-7; D unresolved. Looked up from germline, CDR1 is ENHRY and CDR2 is SYGVKD. The ends were cut back, 10 bases at V and 1 base at J, with 5 bases in the middle. The CDR3 has 10 residues. CDR3 amino acids: CATTSYEQYF. The CDR3 nucleotides read TGTGCCACTACGTCCTACGAGCAGTACTTC.

This clonotype was counted at least ten times. The J gene is TRBJ2-1, the V gene TRBV10-3; 8 nucleotides line up with TRBD2. J gave up 2 bases and V 4 bases, and 4 bases lay outside the gene matches. Germline assignment: CDR1 ENHRY and CDR2 SYGVKD. The CDR3 contains 15 residues. The CDR3 bases are TGTGCCATCAGTGGAACTAGCGGCGCCTACAATGAGCAGTTCTTC. Residues: CAISGTSGAYNEQFF.

This chain links TRBV4-3 with TRBJ2-7; TRBD1 matches at 8 bases. Germline CDR1 LGHNA, CDR2 YSLEER. The CDR3 covers 15 residues. Unmatched junction bases numbered 5, after V lost 0 bases and J lost 4 bases. CDR3 residues: CASSQDVTGGYEQYF. The CDR3 bases are TGCGCCAGCAGCCAAGATGTCACAGGGGGTTACGAGCAGTACTTC.

Ten or more counts support this clonotype. This chain links TRBV10-3 with TRBJ2-7, with D possibly being TRBD2 (7 bases). The CDR3 runs to 15 residues. Trimming removed 0 bases at V and 6 bases at J, with 15 bases between. Germline V gene sequence: CDR1 ENHRY, CDR2 SYGVKD. In DNA form, the CDR3 reads TGTGCCATCAGTGAGTCGAGGGGGGAGGGCCTCGAGCAGTACTTC. This translates into CAISESRGEGLEQYF.

The sample holds a few counts of this clonotype. CDR3 region: CASSEYAVANTQYF. The DNA for the CDR3 is TGTGCCAGCAGTGAATATGCGGTAGCGAATACGCAGTATTTT. The J gene is TRBJ2-3, the V gene TRBV25-1; D is perhaps TRBD2 (5 bases). V was pared by 0 bases and J by 7 bases, with 11 bases between. This CDR3 has 14 amino acids. Germline CDR1 MGHDK, CDR2 SYGVNS.

This clonotype was recorded many times. The chain links TRBV12-3 or TRBV12-4 to TRBJ2-7, with D perhaps TRBD1 or TRBD2 (5 bases each). V was pared by 5 bases and J by 7 bases, with 12 bases between. CDR3 length: 12 amino acids. CDR3 sequence: CASSTGTGEQYF. CDR3 nucleotides: TGTGCCAGCAGTACAGGAACGGGGGAGCAGTACTTC.

CDR3 nucleotides: TGTGCCAGCAGCCCACGACAGACAGATACGCAGTATTTT. Protein: CASSPRQTDTQYF. The rearrangement links TRBV5-5 to TRBJ2-3, with D possibly being TRBD1 (5 bases). CDR1 and CDR2 (germline): SGHKS, YYEKEE (reference sequence). The CDR3 extends over 13 amino acids. V was shortened by 4 bases and J by 3 bases, with 9 bases between the two germline ends. Using reference TRBV5-5 and TRBJ2-3 for the parts outside the CDR3, the full variable domain is DAGVTQSPTHLIKTRGQQVTLRCSPISGHKSVSWYQQVLGQGPQFIFQYYEKEERGRGNFPDRFSARQFPNYSSELNVNALLLGDSALYLCASSPRQTDTQYFGPGTRLTVL.

The chain uses TRBV5-4 and TRBJ2-3, with 9 bases aligning to TRBD2. CDR3 length: 17 residues. Germline V gene data show CDR1 as SGHNT and CDR2 as YYREEE (reference sequence). V shed 4 bases and J 4 bases; nucleotides not matched to a gene: 13. The DNA for the CDR3 is TGTGCCAGCAGCGCTCCCCCAGGCGGGGGGGTAGCAGATACGCAGTATTTT. Protein sequence: CASSAPPGGGVADTQYF.

In this sample, this clonotype turned up many times. V gene TRBV19 combines with J gene TRBJ1-2, with D maybe TRBD1 (6 bases). Germline CDR1 reads LNHDA; CDR2 reads SQIVND (reference sequence). V shed 4 bases and J shed 4 bases, with 16 bases lying between them. This CDR3 has 15 amino acids. The CDR3 DNA reads as TGTGCCAGTAGTAAACCAGGGGAGGCGACCTATGGCTACACCTTC. Translation: CASSKPGEATYGYTF.

This clonotype has a handful of counts. This chain joins TRBV18 and TRBJ2-7; D is unclear. The V end lost 3 bases, the J end lost 2 bases, and 8 bases lay between the germline ends. Germline V CDR1 and CDR2: KGHSH, LQKENI. The CDR3 runs 13 residues. The CDR3 reads CASSPAGAYEQYF. The CDR3 DNA reads as TGTGCCAGCTCACCTGCAGGAGCCTACGAGCAGTACTTC.

The chain has TRBV30 and TRBJ1-1; D unclear. From germline, CDR1 is GTSNPN and CDR2 SVGIG (reference sequence). The CDR3 runs to 14 residues. Trimming removed 0 bases from V and 3 bases from J, with 11 bases in between. The DNA of the CDR3 is TGTGCCTGGAGTGTAATGAGGAGGCACACTGAAGCTTTCTTT. This encodes CAWSVMRRHTEAFF.

This clonotype was counted ten times or more. J is TRBJ2-1 and V is TRBV6-5; 14 nucleotides agree with TRBD2. The ends lost 4 bases at V and 9 bases at J; junction bases unmatched: 5. The germline CDR1 and CDR2 sequences are MNHEY and SVGAGI. This CDR3 is 15 amino acids long. For the CDR3, the DNA is TGTGCCAGCAGTTCGACTAGCGGGGGGGCCGGTGAGCAGTTCTTC. This encodes CASSSTSGGAGEQFF.

The V call is TRBV5-1, the J call TRBJ1-1; D is possibly TRBD1 (6 bases). V was clipped by 0 bases and J by 6 bases, with 12 bases between them. CDR3 length equals 14 residues. Germline CDR1 and CDR2: SGHRS and YFSETQ. CDR3 coding DNA: TGCGCCAGCAGCTTGGCAGGGGCGCATCCTGAAGCTTTCTTT. Protein sequence: CASSLAGAHPEAFF. The entire variable domain, with the rest obtained from reference TRBV5-1 and TRBJ1-1, is as follows: KAGVTQTPRYLIKTRGQQVTLSCSPISGHRSVSWYQQTPGQGLQFLFEYFSETQRNKGNFPGRFSGRQFSNSRSEMNVSTLELGDSALYLCASSLAGAHPEAFFGQGTRLTVV.

Concerning this clonotype: A read error may be the cause here, since a much bigger clone is one base away. V is TRBV5-1 and J is TRBJ2-7; 8 bases align to TRBD1. CDR3 length equals 12 residues. From germline, CDR1 is SGHRS and CDR2 YFSETQ. V lost 4 bases to trimming and J lost 6 bases; unmatched junction nucleotides: 3. The CDR3 loop reads CASSHGQGEQYF. The DNA of the CDR3 is TGCGCCAGCAGCCATGGACAGGGCGAGCAGTACTTC. Full variable domain (rest looked up from reference TRBV5-1 and TRBJ2-7): KAGVTQTPRYLIKTRGQQVTLSCSPISGHRSVSWYQQTPGQGLQFLFEYFSETQRNKGNFPGRFSGRQFSNSRSEMNVSTLELGDSALYLCASSHGQGEQYFGPGTRLTVT.

V and J are TRBV6-5 and TRBJ1-2; D possibly corresponds to TRBD1 (5 bases). The CDR3 is 13 amino acids. The V gene's germline CDR1 is MNHEY and CDR2 SVGAGI. V was shortened by 6 bases and J by 2 bases, with 10 bases between the two germline ends. CDR3 sequence (DNA): TGTGCCAGCAGATCGACAGCCAACTATGGCTACACCTTC. Residues: CASRSTANYGYTF.

The chain uses TRBV3-1 and TRBJ2-2, with D possibly being TRBD2 (6 bases). V shed 7 bases and J shed 4 bases, with 10 bases lying between them. Germline-derived CDR1 and CDR2 are LGHDT and YNNKEL (reference sequence). The CDR3 length is 13 residues. The CDR3 region has the DNA TGTGCCAGCACCTTGGGGGGCACCGGGGAGCTGTTTTTT. This codes for CASTLGGTGELFF.

The gene calls are TRBV5-1 and TRBJ1-6, with a tentative D call TRBD1 (5 bases). This CDR3 is 14 amino acids long. Trimming pared 4 bases from V and 7 bases from J, leaving 12 bases between. CDR1 and CDR2 (germline): SGHRS, YFSETQ. For the CDR3, the DNA is TGCGCCAGCAGCCCGGGGGATGGGAATTCACCCCTCCACTTT. Protein product: CASSPGDGNSPLHF.

This clonotype was recorded at least ten times. This chain joins TRBV18 and TRBJ2-7, with 10 bases identical to TRBD1. This CDR3 is 15 amino acids long. CDR1 and CDR2 (germline): KGHSH, LQKENI. V shed 4 bases, J shed 5 bases, and the junction held 8 bases outside the gene matches. The CDR3 DNA reads TGTGCCAGCTCACAATACCGGGACAGGGGCCACGAGCAGTACTTC. It translates to CASSQYRDRGHEQYF.

This clonotype was observed many times. This chain joins TRBV20-1 and TRBJ2-3, with 8 bases matching TRBD1. The CDR3 contains 16 residues. Germline values: CDR1 DFQATT, CDR2 SNEGSKA (reference sequence). J gave up 0 bases and V 2 bases, and 7 bases lay outside the gene matches. The CDR3 region has the DNA TGCAGTGCTAGAACCTACAGGGGGGCTAGCACAGATACGCAGTATTTT. Amino acids: CSARTYRGASTDTQYF.

This chain joins TRBV29-1 and TRBJ2-7; unclear D gene. V lost 2 bases and J 3 bases, leaving 5 bases between the germline ends. This CDR3 spans 11 amino acids. The germline CDR1 and CDR2 sequences are SQVTM and ANQGSEA. CDR3 region: CSVERYYEQYF. CDR3 DNA sequence: TGCAGCGTTGAACGGTACTACGAGCAGTACTTC.

This clonotype was seen many times. The chain combines TRBV5-6 with TRBJ2-5; 7 nucleotides line up with TRBD2. Trimming at V came to 5 bases and at J to 4 bases, leaving 14 bases not matched to a gene. The CDR3 sequence is 16 residues long. Germline V lookup: CDR1 SGHDT, CDR2 YYEEEE. In DNA form, the CDR3 reads TGTGCCAGCAGACTAACCCCCACTAGCGCGTCAGAGACCCAGTACTTC. This codes for CASRLTPTSASETQYF.

Ten or more counts support this clonotype. The chain carries TRBV11-2 and TRBJ1-6, with D possibly matching TRBD1 (5 bases). The CDR3 extends over 17 amino acids. The V gene lost 3 bases and the J gene lost 6 bases, with 18 bases spanning the gap. Germline V gene sequence: CDR1 SGHAT, CDR2 FQNNGV. CDR3: CASSLNRRASGNSPLHF. As DNA, the CDR3 is TGTGCCAGCAGCTTGAACAGGAGGGCGTCGGGTAATTCACCCCTCCACTTT.

At least ten counts were recorded for this clonotype. The chain is built from TRBV18 and TRBJ1-2; TRBD1 agrees at 7 bases. V trimming: 2 bases; J trimming: 3 bases; junction bases outside the gene matches: 6. In germline, CDR1 is KGHSH, CDR2 LQKENI. This CDR3 has 15 residues. As DNA, the CDR3 is TGTGCCAGCTCACCAAATAGTCAGGGGGACTATGGCTACACCTTC. Translating gives CASSPNSQGDYGYTF. The full variable domain, in which reference TRBV18 and TRBJ1-2 provide the parts outside the CDR3, is NAGVMQNPRHLVRRRGQEARLRCSPMKGHSHVYWYRQLPEEGLKFMVYLQKENIIDESGMPKERFSAEFPKEGPSILRIQQVVRGDSAAYFCASSPNSQGDYGYTFGSGTRLTVV.

This clonotype was seen ten or more times. The rearrangement uses TRBV6-2 or TRBV6-3 and TRBJ1-5, with 8 bases lining up with TRBD1. V was clipped by 2 bases and J by 1 base; unmatched bases: 7. This CDR3 has 17 amino acids. Germline V gene sequence: CDR1 MNHEY, CDR2 SVGEGT. The CDR3 DNA is TGTGCCAGCAGTTACCCCGGACAGGGACAAAGCAATCAGCCCCAGCATTTT. Protein sequence: CASSYPGQGQSNQPQHF.